These T cell receptor beta chains were read from a single sample in a study of blood T cell repertoires in COVID-19. The protocol was immunoSEQ multiplex PCR, while the TCRdb copy is restricted to in-frame clones and leaves out a portion. The sample lists 300,000 to 350,000 clones, roughly 88% seen once, with 1.5% to 2% in the top ten. The sample was peripheral blood. These receptors all come from a woman aged 25-40 years with COVID-19, enrolled during active disease. CDR3s include the opening cysteine and the closing phenylalanine or tryptophan. A D gene is named only where the DNA matches it firmly. Rows give clone size only sometimes, using once, few, many, or a class for an expanded clone.

j_call	clone_size	d_call	v_call	cdr3_nt	cdr3_aa
TRBJ1-2	-	-	TRBV30	TGTGCCTGGACGCCAAACACTAACTATGGCTACACCTTC	CAWTPNTNYGYTF
TRBJ2-3	-	TRBD2	TRBV13	TGTGCCAGCAGCCCAACTAGCGGGGGGGCCCCAGATACGCAGTATTTT	CASSPTSGGAPDTQYF
TRBJ1-4	once	-	TRBV19	TGTGCCAGTAGTCTCCAACGGGGTGAAAAACTGTTTTTT	CASSLQRGEKLFF
TRBJ2-6	-	-	TRBV19	TGTGCCAGTAGCTCACAGGGCGTATCTGGGGCCAACGTCCTGACTTTC	CASSSQGVSGANVLTF
TRBJ2-2	-	-	TRBV28	TGTGCCAGCAGTTGGACTCGCAACACCGGGGAGCTGTTTTTT	CASSWTRNTGELFF
TRBJ2-1	-	-	TRBV30	TGTGCCTGGAGTGGCGGGACAGTCGAATACAATGAGCAGTTCTTC	CAWSGGTVEYNEQFF
TRBJ2-3	-	TRBD1	TRBV5-1	TGCGCCAGCAGCTCGGGGGGACAGGGGGCTGGAGATACGCAGTATTTT	CASSSGGQGAGDTQYF
TRBJ2-2	-	TRBD2	TRBV11-3	TGTGCCAGCAGCTTGGTGTCTAGCGGTACCGGGGAGCTGTTTTTT	CASSLVSSGTGELFF
TRBJ2-1	-	TRBD2	TRBV4-1	TGCGCCAGCAGCCAAGAAATGGTAGCGGGGGGATTGTCCTACAATGAGCAGTTCTTC	CASSQEMVAGGLSYNEQFF
TRBJ2-1	-	-	TRBV18	TGTGCCAGCTCACCGGGGCAGGGCCTTCAGTTCTTC	CASSPGQGLQFF
TRBJ1-3	-	-	TRBV18	TGTGCCAGCTCACCACTCGAAGGGGGCTCTGGAAACACCATATATTTT	CASSPLEGGSGNTIYF
TRBJ2-1	-	TRBD2	TRBV7-9	TGTGCCAGCAGCGGCCGAAGTAGCGGGGGGGCTAATGAGCAGTTCTTC	CASSGRSSGGANEQFF
TRBJ2-2	-	-	TRBV14	TGTGCCAGCAGCCCTAGCGTCACCGGGGAGCTGTTTTTT	CASSPSVTGELFF
TRBJ1-6	-	-	TRBV3-1/TRBV3-2	TGTGCCAGCAGCCCATATACTGGGAGGGGAGGTTCACCCCTCCACTTT	CASSPYTGRGGSPLHF
TRBJ2-5	-	-	TRBV2	TGTGCCAGCGGTGCAGGGGAACAAGAGACCCAGTACTTC	CASGAGEQETQYF
TRBJ1-2	-	-	TRBV4-3	TGCGCCAGCAGCCAAGATCGAGGAGACTTCTATGGCTACACCTTC	CASSQDRGDFYGYTF
TRBJ1-5	-	TRBD1	TRBV5-6	TGTGCCAGCAGCCACGGGACAGCCAAGGGTAATCAGCCCCAGCATTTT	CASSHGTAKGNQPQHF
TRBJ2-1	-	TRBD2	TRBV4-3	TGCGCCAGCAGCCAAGTCTCGGGGGGGGCGAGCAATGAGCAGTTCTTC	CASSQVSGGASNEQFF
TRBJ2-3	-	TRBD2	TRBV9	TGTGCCAGCAGCGAACAGCGGGGGGCCACTAGCACAGATACGCAGTATTTT	CASSEQRGATSTDTQYF
TRBJ1-1	-	-	TRBV5-6	TGTGCCAGCAGCCCTGGACAGAACACTGAAGCTTTCTTT	CASSPGQNTEAFF
TRBJ1-5	few	TRBD1	TRBV4-2	TGTGCCAGCAGCCAAGATCGGCCAGGGGGCCTTCAGCCCCAGCATTTT	CASSQDRPGGLQPQHF
TRBJ1-6	-	TRBD1	TRBV5-5	TGTGCCAGCAGCTTTGGACAGGGGACATCCCTCCACTTT	CASSFGQGTSLHF
TRBJ1-5	-	-	TRBV19	TGTGCCAGTAGTATAGTGGCCGTCTTGAATCAGCCCCAGCATTTT	CASSIVAVLNQPQHF
TRBJ1-3	-	TRBD1	TRBV2	TGTGCCAGCAGCCAGGGGGTCTATGGAAACACCATATATTTT	CASSQGVYGNTIYF
TRBJ2-1	-	-	TRBV5-1	TGCGCCAGCAGCTTGGAGGTCTTTCCCCAGGATGAGCAGTTCTTC	CASSLEVFPQDEQFF
TRBJ1-2	few	TRBD1	TRBV6-5	TGTGCCAGCAGGGCCGGGACAGGGGTTTTGGGAGGCTACACCTTC	CASRAGTGVLGGYTF
TRBJ1-2	-	TRBD1	TRBV19	TGTGCCAGTAATAGGGTCGACAGGGAAAGTGATGGCTACACCTTC	CASNRVDRESDGYTF
TRBJ2-2	-	-	TRBV2	TGTGCCAGCAGTGAAGCCCGGACAGCCGGGGAGCTGTTTTTT	CASSEARTAGELFF
TRBJ2-5	once	-	TRBV19	TGTGCCAGTAGTGCGGGTAGTGGACCGGTCCTGGAGACCCAGTACTTC	CASSAGSGPVLETQYF
TRBJ1-1	-	TRBD1	TRBV5-1	TGCGCCAGCAGCTCCCGGGACAGGGACACTGAAGCTTTCTTT	CASSSRDRDTEAFF
TRBJ1-4	-	-	TRBV3-1/TRBV3-2	TGTGCCAGCAGCCAAGTAGCCTCTTGGGGGCGCGTTAATGAAAAACTGTTTTTT	CASSQVASWGRVNEKLFF
TRBJ2-2	-	-	TRBV1	TGCACCAGCAGCCAAGCAACCGGGACAGGGTTGGGGGAGCTGTTTTTT	CTSSQATGTGLGELFF
TRBJ1-1	-	TRBD1	TRBV6-5	TGTGCCAGCAGTCCGGGACAGTGGGCTTTCTTT	CASSPGQWAFF
TRBJ2-7	few	-	TRBV4-2	TGTGCCAGCAGCCAAGTTCAGGGAACCTACGAGCAGTACTTC	CASSQVQGTYEQYF
TRBJ1-3	-	-	TRBV2	TGTGCCAGCAGTTATCTGGGACTGATGGGAAACACCATATATTTT	CASSYLGLMGNTIYF
TRBJ1-1	-	-	TRBV28	TGTGCCAGCAGTCCGACGGGGGGGTACACTGAAGCTTTCTTT	CASSPTGGYTEAFF
TRBJ1-4	-	TRBD1	TRBV7-9	TGTGCCAGCAGCTTGACAGGGGGCTCGACTAATGAAAAACTGTTTTTT	CASSLTGGSTNEKLFF
TRBJ1-4	-	-	TRBV4-2	TGTGCCAGCAGCCAAGATGAGGGTTTGGGGGAAAAACTGTTTTTT	CASSQDEGLGEKLFF
TRBJ1-2	-	-	TRBV27	TGTGCCAGCAGCCGAACAGGCACCCGAAACTATGGCTACACCTTC	CASSRTGTRNYGYTF
TRBJ1-1	-	TRBD1	TRBV29-1	TGCAGCGTTGAAGGTCTCCTACAGGGGGGCACGTTGGACACTGAAGCTTTCTTT	CSVEGLLQGGTLDTEAFF
TRBJ1-2	-	-	TRBV4-1	TGCGCCAGCAGCCAAGATACGGGGTATATGGATGGCTACACCTTC	CASSQDTGYMDGYTF
TRBJ1-1	-	-	TRBV7-2	TGTGCCAGCAGCCCTATGGGGCGGCCTGAAGCTTTCTTT	CASSPMGRPEAFF
TRBJ1-4	-	-	TRBV30	TGTGCCTGGCAGACTGGTCCTAATGAAAAACTGTTTTTT	CAWQTGPNEKLFF
TRBJ1-5	-	TRBD1	TRBV6-2/TRBV6-3	TGTGCCAGCAGTTACGGGACAGGCCCGATTAAAAAGCATTTT	CASSYGTGPIKKHF
TRBJ2-3	-	TRBD2	TRBV11-3	TGTGCCAGCAGCAGTCAGCGGGGAGTCTACACAGATACGCAGTATTTT	CASSSQRGVYTDTQYF
TRBJ1-2	-	TRBD1	TRBV10-2	TGCGCCAGCATGACAGGGTACCCTAACTATGGCTACACCTTC	CASMTGYPNYGYTF
TRBJ1-6	-	TRBD1	TRBV6-2/TRBV6-3	TGTGCCAGCAGCCCCGGACAGGGGGCTAAGTATAATTCACCCCTCCACTTT	CASSPGQGAKYNSPLHF
TRBJ1-4	-	TRBD1	TRBV2	TGTGCCAGCGGCCGGGACAGGGAAGTTTCAACTAATGAAAAACTGTTTTTT	CASGRDREVSTNEKLFF
TRBJ1-1	few	-	TRBV6-5	TGTGCCAGCATCGTATCAGAACCTACTGAAGCTTTCTTT	CASIVSEPTEAFF
TRBJ2-5	-	-	TRBV6-1	TGTGCCAGCAGTGACGGAGGTAGTATAGAGACCCAGTACTTC	CASSDGGSIETQYF
TRBJ2-3	-	-	TRBV19	TGTGCCAGTAGTCCACGACTGGCTGTCACAGATACGCAGTATTTT	CASSPRLAVTDTQYF
TRBJ1-2	once	-	TRBV6-5	TGTGCCAGCAGTTATAAGCTTAACTATGGCTACACCTTC	CASSYKLNYGYTF
TRBJ1-2	once	-	TRBV2	TGTGCCAGCGGACAGTCAGCTACAAATTATGGCTACACCTTC	CASGQSATNYGYTF
TRBJ1-1	-	-	TRBV30	TGTGCCTGGAGGCGGACAAGGAACACTGAAGCTTTCTTT	CAWRRTRNTEAFF
TRBJ1-4	-	TRBD1	TRBV25-1	TGTGCCAGCAGTAGGACAGGGGGGAATGAAAAACTGTTTTTT	CASSRTGGNEKLFF
TRBJ2-2	-	TRBD1	TRBV19	TGTGCCACCTCTGGACAGGGGGTATATACCGGGGAGCTGTTTTTT	CATSGQGVYTGELFF
TRBJ1-2	-	TRBD1	TRBV7-2	TGTGCCAGCAGCTTCAGCAGGGGGACCCTCTATGGCTACACCTTC	CASSFSRGTLYGYTF
TRBJ2-3	-	-	TRBV7-6	TGTGCCAGCAGCTCCCTGGCAGGGGGCACAGATACGCAGTATTTT	CASSSLAGGTDTQYF
TRBJ1-2	-	TRBD1	TRBV5-5	TGTGCCAGCAGCTTTCAGGGGGCCTATGGCTACACCTTC	CASSFQGAYGYTF
TRBJ2-3	-	TRBD2	TRBV5-1	TGCGCCAGCAGCCTCAGGGCGGGGAGGGCTGGAGATACGCAGTATTTT	CASSLRAGRAGDTQYF